One and the same sample provided the 20 T cell receptor beta chains below, sequenced in a study of OX40 agonist ivuxolimab in advanced cancers. Sequenced by immunoSEQ multiplex PCR; TCRdb stores in-frame clones only, minus some. Of over 150,000 clones listed, roughly 92% are singletons. The sample consisted of CD4+ or CD8+ T cells sorted from blood, taken in a trial of the OX40 agonist ivuxolimab. These TCRs come from an adult with an advanced solid tumor such as melanoma, head and neck, liver or kidney cancer.

V gene TRBV5-1 combines with J gene TRBJ2-7; 7 positions agree with TRBD1. CDR1 is SGHRS and CDR2 is YFSETQ in the germline V gene. V lost 4 bases to trimming and J lost 2 bases; unmatched junction nucleotides: 6. The CDR3 runs 14 residues. The DNA for the CDR3 is TGCGCCAGCAGCGAAGGACAGGTGCCCTACGAGCAGTACTTC. It encodes CASSEGQVPYEQYF.

V and J are TRBV18 and TRBJ2-5; TRBD2 is a possible D gene (5 bases). Germline V gives CDR1 KGHSH, CDR2 LQKENI. The length of the CDR3 is 12 residues. V gave up 2 bases and J gave up 5 bases, with 6 bases separating them. The CDR3 loop reads CASSPGEETQYF. The DNA for the CDR3 is TGTGCCAGCTCACCAGGGGAGGAGACCCAGTACTTC.

The chain joins TRBV6-5 to TRBJ2-3; possible D gene TRBD2, 5 bases. V was shortened by 9 bases and J by 0 bases, with 13 bases between the two germline ends. The CDR3 totals 14 residues. Germline assignment: CDR1 MNHEY and CDR2 SVGAGI. Written as DNA, the CDR3 is TGTGCCAGTTCTTGGACTCCCAGCACAGATACGCAGTATTTT. Amino acids: CASSWTPSTDTQYF.

This clone was detected once. The J gene is TRBJ1-1, the V gene TRBV19; a possible D gene is TRBD1 (5 bases). The CDR3 consists of 13 residues. Germline V gene lookup returns CDR1 LNHDA and CDR2 SQIVND (reference sequence). V was cut by 9 bases and J by 2 bases, with 13 bases left in between. Here the CDR3 DNA reads TGTGCCAGCTCCCGGGGGTACAACACTGAAGCTTTCTTT. Residues: CASSRGYNTEAFF.

This chain connects TRBV5-1 to TRBJ2-1, with 8 bases fitting TRBD2. V was pared by 0 bases and J by 7 bases, with 9 bases of the junction left unmatched. The CDR3 consists of 16 residues. Germline CDR1 reads SGHRS; CDR2 reads YFSETQ. For the CDR3, the DNA is TGCGCCAGCAGCTTGGTTGGTACTAGCGGTCCAAATGAGCAGTTCTTC. The encoded protein is CASSLVGTSGPNEQFF.

The chain combines TRBV18 with TRBJ2-6, with a tentative D call TRBD1 (6 bases). V was trimmed by 2 bases and J by 2 bases, leaving 7 bases between them. Germline V gives CDR1 KGHSH, CDR2 LQKENI. This CDR3 is built from 15 residues. CDR3 nucleotides: TGTGCCAGCTCACCAAACAGGGCTGGGGCCAACGTCCTGACTTTC. Amino acid sequence: CASSPNRAGANVLTF.

The chain couples TRBV6-5 to TRBJ1-5; D is perhaps TRBD1 (6 bases). Trimming removed 8 bases from V and 4 bases from J, with 12 bases in between. Per germline, CDR1 MNHEY and CDR2 SVGAGI. CDR3 length equals 13 residues. CDR3 DNA: TGTGCCAGCGCCCCAGGGGTTAATCAGCCCCAGCATTTT. It specifies CASAPGVNQPQHF.

The J gene is TRBJ2-7, the V gene TRBV9; 8 bases align to TRBD2. Germline V lookup: CDR1 SGDLS, CDR2 YYNGEE. The CDR3 consists of 14 residues. The ends lost 4 bases at V and 5 bases at J; junction bases unmatched: 8. For the CDR3, the DNA is TGTGCCAGCAGCCGGGGGGGAGCGGGACACGAGCAGTACTTC. Its translation: CASSRGGAGHEQYF.

The chain carries TRBV10-3 and TRBJ2-1, with D perhaps TRBD2 (5 bases). Germline V gives CDR1 ENHRY, CDR2 SYGVKD. This CDR3 spans 13 amino acids. V shed 6 bases and J shed 6 bases, with 12 bases lying between them. The CDR3 is CAISLGGGNEQFF. In nucleotides, the CDR3 is TGTGCCATCAGCCTCGGAGGAGGCAATGAGCAGTTCTTC.

V is TRBV7-7 and J is TRBJ2-5; no firm D call. Germline CDR1 is SSHAT and CDR2 is FNYEAQ (reference sequence). This CDR3 is built from 13 residues. The germline V and J ends were trimmed by 1 base and 1 base, with 4 bases remaining between them. The CDR3 is CASSLGTQETQYF. In DNA, the CDR3 is TGTGCCAGCAGCTTAGGGACCCAAGAGACCCAGTACTTC.

The V and J genes are TRBV7-3 and TRBJ2-7, with a tentative D call TRBD2 (5 bases). The CDR3 covers 13 residues. V was cut by 5 bases and J by 0 bases, with 8 bases left in between. Looked up from germline, CDR1 is SGHTA and CDR2 is FQGTGA. The CDR3 loop is CASSPGVSYEQYF. Written as DNA, the CDR3 is TGTGCCAGCAGCCCCGGGGTCTCCTACGAGCAGTACTTC.

The chain is built from TRBV5-3 and TRBJ2-6; a weak D match, TRBD2 (6 bases). TRBV5-3 is known as an ORF, though its function is uncertain. V shed 7 bases and J shed 5 bases, with 16 bases lying between them. The CDR3 is made up of 15 amino acids. The CDR3 protein is CARAGRPGWANVLTF. The CDR3 region has the DNA TGTGCCAGAGCGGGACGGCCCGGATGGGCCAACGTCCTGACTTTC.

The chain is built from TRBV15 and TRBJ1-1, with 10 nucleotides matching TRBD1. Germline-derived CDR1 and CDR2 are LNHNV and YYDKDF (reference sequence). CDR3 length equals 14 residues. Unmatched junction bases numbered 8, after V lost 3 bases and J lost 10 bases. The CDR3 DNA follows: TGTGCCACCAGCAGGACAGGGGGCTCACGGGGAGCTTTCTTT. Its protein is CATSRTGGSRGAFF.

The rearrangement joins TRBV4-1 to TRBJ2-7; TRBD1 agrees at 9 bases. The CDR3 length is 18 residues. Germline CDR1 and CDR2: MGHRA and YSYEKL. J gave up 2 bases and V 1 base, and 12 bases lay outside the gene matches. The CDR3 DNA follows: TGCGCCAGCAGCCAAGGACCGGGACAGGGAAGAAGTCCCTACGAGCAGTACTTC. Translating it yields CASSQGPGQGRSPYEQYF.

The J gene is TRBJ1-1, the V gene TRBV6-1, with 7 positions matching TRBD1. The V gene's germline CDR1 is MNHNS and CDR2 SASEGT. The CDR3 runs to 13 residues. V lost 1 base and J lost 9; bases outside the gene matches: 5. The DNA for the CDR3 is TGTGCCAGCAGTGAAGGTTTGGGACAGAAAGCTTTCTTT. Translating it yields CASSEGLGQKAFF.

In DNA form, the CDR3 reads TGTGCCAGCACCCTTTTTAGTGCAGGCGCCGATACGCAGTATTTT. Amino acid sequence: CASTLFSAGADTQYF. V usage is TRBV2 and J usage is TRBJ2-3; D unresolved. Trimming took off 7 bases at V and 6 bases at J, with 20 bases between the two ends. This CDR3 comprises 15 residues. Germline CDR1 SNHLY, CDR2 FYNNEI.

This chain connects TRBV15 to TRBJ1-1, with D perhaps matching TRBD1 (5 bases). The germline V gene has CDR1 LNHNV and CDR2 YYDKDF (reference sequence). There are 14 residues in the CDR3. V lost 1 base to trimming and J lost 1 base, with 7 bases between them. In DNA form, the CDR3 reads TGTGCCACCAGCAGAGTCACAGGGAACACTGAAGCTTTCTTT. Its protein product is CATSRVTGNTEAFF.

The CDR3 here is CASSIRGFDSRGYTF. The CDR3 nucleotides read TGTGCCAGCAGCATCAGGGGTTTTGACTCGAGGGGCTACACCTTC. This chain connects TRBV7-2 to TRBJ1-2; D perhaps matches TRBD1 (6 bases). Germline V gene data show CDR1 as SGHTA and CDR2 as FQGNSA. V was clipped by 5 bases and J by 8 bases, with 21 bases between them. The CDR3 has 15 amino acids. Complete variable domain (other parts from reference TRBV7-2 and TRBJ1-2): GAGVSQSPSNKVTEKGKDVELRCDPISGHTALYWYRQSLGQGLEFLIYFQGNSAPDKSGLPSDRFSAERTGGSVSTLTIQRTQQEDSAVYLCASSIRGFDSRGYTFGSGTRLTVV.

CDR3 region: CASSGVWVFSTEAFF. DNA of the CDR3: TGTGCCAGTAGTGGGGTGTGGGTTTTCAGCACTGAAGCTTTCTTT. The chain uses TRBV19 and TRBJ1-1, with no clear D. The CDR3 is made up of 15 amino acids. Per the germline V gene, CDR1 is LNHDA and CDR2 is SQIVND (reference sequence). The V and J ends lost 5 bases and 4 bases respectively, with 17 bases between them.

The count of this clone is one. The chain couples TRBV19 to TRBJ1-4; TRBD1 agrees at 10 bases. The length of the CDR3 is 15 residues. With 5 bases clipped from V and 7 bases from J, the junction kept 7 bases outside the gene matches. Germline V gene data show CDR1 as LNHDA and CDR2 as SQIVND (reference sequence). CDR3 DNA: TGTGCCAGTAGTCCGACGGGACAGGGGATTGAAAAACTGTTTTTT. Translated, it gives CASSPTGQGIEKLFF. Complete variable domain (other parts from reference TRBV19 and TRBJ1-4): DGGITQSPKYLFRKEGQNVTLSCEQNLNHDAMYWYRQDPGQGLRLIYYSQIVNDFQKGDIAEGYSVSREKKESFPLTVTSAQKNPTAFYLCASSPTGQGIEKLFFGSGTQLSVL.